The rows below give T cell receptor beta chains drawn from one sample of a study of T cell repertoires in aging, cancer and after chemotherapy. TCRdb re-called the multiplex PCR reads through MiXCR, storing one row per CDR3 protein. The sample has about 9,400 distinct CDR3 sequences, 39% seen once; the top ten hold roughly 3.5%. The material sequenced was blood. These receptors were obtained from a human donor in good health. The CDR3 runs from the conserved cysteine through the conserved F or W. A D gene is named only where the DNA matches it firmly. Clone sizes are given selectively: once, few, many, or a class where the clone is expanded.

j_call v_call d_call clone_size cdr3_aa cdr3_nt
TRBJ2-3 TRBV7-2 NA few CASSYMNTQYF TGTGCCAGCAGCTACATGAATACGCAGTATTTT
TRBJ1-2 TRBV5-6 NA NA CASSPNSNYGYTF TGTGCCAGCAGCCCGAACAGTAACTATGGCTACACCTTC
TRBJ2-1 TRBV6-2/TRBV6-3 NA NA CAISYSSGYNEQFF TGTGCCATCAGTTACTCCTCGGGGTACAATGAGCAGTTCTTC
TRBJ1-2 TRBV6-5 TRBD1 NA CASSWTGSYYGYTF TGTGCCAGCAGTTGGACAGGGTCCTACTATGGCTACACCTTC
TRBJ2-7 TRBV5-1 NA NA CASSFPGRSGEQYF TGTGCCAGCAGTTTCCCGGGCCGGTCGGGTGAGCAGTACTTC
TRBJ1-5 TRBV6-1 NA NA CAISTRGGSNQPQHF TGTGCCATTTCCACGAGGGGTGGAAGCAATCAGCCCCAGCATTTT
TRBJ2-7 TRBV19 NA few CATAGLQGNEQYF TGTGCCACCGCTGGGCTACAGGGCAACGAGCAGTACTTC
TRBJ2-3 TRBV30 TRBD2 NA CAWSEYWGLAGNPLYLAHTDTRYF TGTGCCTGGAGTGAATACTGGGGACTAGCGGGTAACCCCCTTTACTTGGCCCACACAGATACGCGGTATTTT
TRBJ2-7 TRBV5-1 NA NA CASSLISGTYEQYF TGCGCCAGCAGCTTGATTAGCGGAACCTACGAGCAGTACTTC
TRBJ1-1 TRBV18 NA once CANSPAGGARLVNTEAFF TGTGCCAACTCACCTGCGGGGGGCGCAAGGTTGGTGAACACTGAAGCTTTCTTT
TRBJ2-1 TRBV19 NA few CASSMGTTRQFF TGTGCCAGTAGTATGGGGACCACCCGTCAGTTCTTC
TRBJ2-2 TRBV11-3 TRBD2 NA CASSSPVAGEVWTGELFF TGTGCCAGCAGCTCCCCCGTAGCGGGGGAGGTTTGGACCGGGGAGCTGTTTTTT
TRBJ1-4 TRBV5-5 NA once CASSLGEKLFF TGTGCCAGCAGTTTAGGTGAAAAACTGTTTTTT
TRBJ2-2 TRBV5-4 TRBD2 NA CASSSRLAGGQNTGELFF TGTGCCAGCAGCTCCCGACTAGCGGGGGGGCAGAACACCGGGGAGCTGTTTTTT
TRBJ2-3 TRBV29-1 NA medium-sized CSVRQQTDTQYF TGCAGCGTGCGGCAGCAAACAGATACGCAGTATTTT
TRBJ1-2 TRBV7-2 NA NA CASSLGRAGLSFNYGYTF TGTGCCAGCAGCTTAGGTCGAGCAGGGTTGAGTTTTAACTATGGCTACACCTTC
TRBJ2-7 TRBV12-3/TRBV12-4 TRBD2 few CASSSSGTSGSYEQYF TGTGCCAGCAGTTCATCAGGGACTAGCGGGAGCTACGAGCAGTACTTC
TRBJ2-2 TRBV11-3 TRBD1 NA CASSPVGGSGELFF TGTGCCAGCAGCCCGGTAGGGGGCTCCGGGGAGCTGTTTTTT
TRBJ1-3 TRBV6-5 NA few CASSYSMSGSGNTIYF TGTGCCAGCAGTTACTCGATGTCAGGATCTGGAAACACCATATATTTT
TRBJ2-7 TRBV6-4 TRBD1 NA CASSVSPGQGYEQYF TGTGCCAGCAGTGTCTCCCCGGGACAGGGCTACGAGCAGTACTTC
TRBJ1-2 TRBV19 TRBD1 NA CASKGQGYGYTF TGTGCCAGTAAGGGACAGGGATATGGCTACACCTTC
TRBJ1-1 TRBV6-1 NA few CASSFRQVSEAFF TGTGCCAGCAGTTTTCGACAGGTCAGTGAAGCTTTCTTT
TRBJ2-3 TRBV6-5 TRBD2 NA CASSYSGLAGMDTQYF TGTGCCAGCAGTTACTCGGGACTAGCGGGGATGGATACGCAGTATTTT
TRBJ2-3 TRBV12-3/TRBV12-4 TRBD2 NA CASDSGGATDTQYF TGTGCCAGCGATAGCGGGGGGGCTACAGATACGCAGTATTTT
TRBJ1-1 TRBV5-5 TRBD1 few CASSGQGTSTEAFF TGTGCCAGCAGCGGACAGGGAACCAGCACTGAAGCTTTCTTT
TRBJ1-5 TRBV4-1 NA NA CASSQDGVQPQHF TGCGCCAGCAGCCAAGATGGGGTTCAGCCCCAGCATTTT
TRBJ2-3 TRBV20-1 NA few CSATRGTATDTQYF TGCAGTGCCACCAGAGGGACTGCCACAGATACGCAGTATTTT
TRBJ1-1 TRBV13 TRBD1 few CASSLVLGQGNTEAFF TGTGCCAGCAGCTTAGTACTTGGACAGGGCAACACTGAAGCTTTCTTT
TRBJ1-5 TRBV6-2/TRBV6-3 NA few CASSYSILGNQPQHF TGTGCCAGCAGTTACTCCATCTTGGGGAATCAGCCCCAGCATTTT
TRBJ1-6 TRBV10-2 NA NA CASKEPGRETSPLHF TGCGCCAGCAAAGAACCGGGACGCGAGACATCACCCCTCCACTTT
TRBJ2-7 TRBV19 TRBD1 few CASSHSGQGFYEQYF TGTGCCAGTAGCCATTCGGGACAGGGATTCTACGAGCAGTACTTC
TRBJ2-7 TRBV6-6 TRBD2 NA CASTPSGLEVYEQYF TGTGCCAGCACCCCATCGGGACTAGAGGTCTACGAGCAGTACTTC